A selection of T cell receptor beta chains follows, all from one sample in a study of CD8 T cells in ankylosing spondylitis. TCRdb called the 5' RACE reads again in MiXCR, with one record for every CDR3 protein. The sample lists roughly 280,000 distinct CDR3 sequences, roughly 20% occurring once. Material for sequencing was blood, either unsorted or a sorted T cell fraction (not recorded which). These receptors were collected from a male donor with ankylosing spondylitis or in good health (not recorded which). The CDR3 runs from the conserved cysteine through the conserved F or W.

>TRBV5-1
CASSGSGTSGSLGEQFF
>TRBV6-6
CASTGTANTEAFF
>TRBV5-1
CASSPDTLLAKNIQYF
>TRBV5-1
CASSLGTSEGSGELFF
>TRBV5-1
CASSNRQAYNEQFF
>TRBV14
CASSQGTLVGASTDTQYF
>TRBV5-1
CASRISTGELFF
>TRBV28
CASRTGDRSNSPLHF
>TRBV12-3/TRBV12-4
CASSLFGGPSTDTQYF
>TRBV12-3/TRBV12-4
CASSLEQGARAFF
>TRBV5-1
CASSLAPDRRKYF
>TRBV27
CASSLAGVMDTQYF
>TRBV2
CASSPGRTQYF
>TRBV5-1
CASSAVTEGLEKLFF
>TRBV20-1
CSARAMGQGRDQPQHF
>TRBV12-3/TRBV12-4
CASSPSSGVSNEQFF
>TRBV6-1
CATSDAGSFNYGYTF
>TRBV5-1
CASSLDRGQSRSGELFF
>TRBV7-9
CATQANTDTQYF
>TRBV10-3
CAISEGLARNEQFF
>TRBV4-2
CASSAGHSQPQHF
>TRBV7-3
CASRLGGTSTDTQYF
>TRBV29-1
CSVDNGNEQFF
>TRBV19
CASTNGGSPNQPQHF
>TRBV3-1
CASSYTWRGWYNEQFF
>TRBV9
CASSVPRLAGGTDTQYF
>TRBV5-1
CASRLGISSYNEQFF